The 6 T cell receptor beta chains in this list originate from one sample, sequenced in a study of blood T cell repertoires in COVID-19. The assay was immunoSEQ multiplex PCR, and TCRdb's table has in-frame clones only and misses some. The profile shows roughly 71,000 clones, over 65% of them singletons. The source material was peripheral blood. Source of these receptors: a woman aged 80 or over with acute or convalescent COVID-19.

This clone has only one observation. This chain connects TRBV29-1 to TRBJ1-2; D remains unclear. Germline loops: CDR1 SQVTM, CDR2 ANQGSEA. This CDR3 contains 12 residues. V shed 4 bases and J shed 2 bases, with 8 bases lying between them. This chain's CDR3 is CSVGGDNYGYTF. In DNA form, the CDR3 reads TGCAGCGTTGGGGGAGACAACTATGGCTACACCTTC. The complete variable domain, with remaining parts taken from reference TRBV29-1 and TRBJ1-2, reads SAVISQKPSRDICQRGTSLTIQCQVDSQVTMMFWYRQQPGQSLTLIATANQGSEATYESGFVIDKFPISRPNLTFSTLTVSNMSPEDSSIYLCSVGGDNYGYTFGSGTRLTVV.

The chain recombines TRBV6-6 with TRBJ2-2, with a tentative D call TRBD2 (6 bases). V shed 7 bases and J shed 4 bases, with 10 bases lying between them. CDR1 MNHNY and CDR2 SVGAGI come from the germline V gene (reference sequence). This CDR3 spans 13 amino acids. CDR3 in amino acids: CASNGGSTGELFF. DNA for the CDR3: TGTGCCAGCAATGGAGGGAGCACCGGGGAGCTGTTTTTT.

The chain has TRBV27 and TRBJ2-7; 7 nucleotides line up with TRBD2. The CDR3 covers 14 residues. J lost 5 bases, V lost 3 bases, and 7 bases had no gene match. Germline V gene sequence: CDR1 MNHEY, CDR2 SMNVEV (reference sequence). CDR3: CASSFNLGGDEQYF. The DNA for the CDR3 is TGTGCCAGCAGTTTTAACTTGGGGGGGGACGAGCAGTACTTC.

This clone appeared a few times. This sequence joins TRBV5-1 and TRBJ2-1; TRBD1 might be the D (5 bases). Germline V gene lookup returns CDR1 SGHRS and CDR2 YFSETQ. The CDR3 runs 14 residues. The germline V and J ends were trimmed by 4 bases and 8 bases, with 16 bases remaining between them. The CDR3 spells CASSQGNPFDEQFF. For the CDR3, the DNA is TGCGCCAGCAGCCAGGGTAATCCGTTCGATGAGCAGTTCTTC.

The CDR3 DNA is TGTGCGAAAGACAGGGAGAACACTGAAGCTTTCTTT. Its protein product is CAKDRENTEAFF. The genes are TRBV30 and TRBJ1-1, with 7 bases lining up with TRBD1. Germline V gene data show CDR1 as GTSNPN and CDR2 as SVGIG (reference sequence). The CDR3 is made up of 12 amino acids.

This sequence joins TRBV5-1 and TRBJ2-1; D may be TRBD2 (5 bases). The CDR3 spans 16 residues. Trimming cost V 3 bases and J 0 bases, with 13 bases left between them. Germline CDR1 is SGHRS and CDR2 is YFSETQ. For the CDR3, the DNA is TGCGCCAGCAGCTCTGGAGGCCAAGCCTCCTACAATGAGCAGTTCTTC. Protein: CASSSGGQASYNEQFF.